This T cell receptor beta chain comes out of a study of T cells in Graves' hyperthyroidism and ophthalmopathy. Across the whole study: The initial diagnosis was the point when peripheral blood was collected, ahead of any treatment. General study results and limits: The model foresaw ophthalmopathy a median around seven months prior to onset. Most expanded thyroid clonotypes above 0.001 also appeared in blood. From stable hyperthyroidism, ophthalmopathy was separated by a 13 V-J model.

The CDR3 totals 17 residues. Germline V CDR1 and CDR2: SGHTA, FQGNSA. The germline V and J ends were trimmed by 2 bases and 0 bases, with 14 bases remaining between them. The TCR beta CDR3 regions underwent amplification using RNA transcripts as the source. Carried out on the TCR CDR3, a first-round RT-PCR used the HTBI primer set. One entry per CDR3 protein, called by TCRdb with MiXCR from the multiplex PCR reads. Of hundreds of thousands of distinct CDR3 sequences listed, 15% to 18% are singletons. The table lists this clonotype with a few counts. Its antigen remains unknown. The genes are TRBV7-2 and TRBJ2-4, with unresolved D. This TCR was sampled from a young woman with Graves' hyperthyroidism. Sample: blood. The CDR3 is CASSLRVSLVAKNIQYF. CDR3 in DNA: TGTGCCAGCAGCTTAAGGGTTAGTCTGGTAGCCAAAAACATTCAGTACTTC.